This note documents a single T cell receptor beta chain sequence. This sample is part of a study of T cells in Graves' hyperthyroidism and ophthalmopathy. CDR1 and CDR2 (germline): LNHDA, SQIVND (reference sequence). V lost 8 bases, J lost 0 bases, and 7 bases stayed unmatched. This CDR3 region has 15 residues. From RNA transcripts, TCR beta CDR3 regions were amplified. The HTBI primer set drove a first-round RT-PCR of the TCR CDR3. TCRdb re-derived calls from the multiplex PCR reads in MiXCR, one entry per CDR3 protein. The table includes fewer than 900,000 distinct CDR3 sequences, around 20% detected once.

The sequencing sample was made of blood. The receptor was isolated from a woman in her forties or fifties with Graves' hyperthyroidism that later progressed to Graves' ophthalmopathy. The chain is built from TRBV19 and TRBJ2-7; 10 positions match TRBD2. The CDR3 DNA is TGTGCCAGTCAGCTTAGCGGGGGGAGCTCCTACGAGCAGTACTTC. Amino acid sequence: CASQLSGGSSYEQYF.